This is a list of T cell receptor beta chains from one sample in a study of T cells after posttransplantation cyclophosphamide. Data came from immunoSEQ multiplex PCR; TCRdb stores just in-frame clones and leaves some out. The repertoire holds tens of thousands of clones, with around 83% as singletons. The sequenced sample was PBMCs. These receptors were taken from a young man with a blood cancer, CMV-positive, and with a related stem cell donor. CDR3s include the opening cysteine and the closing phenylalanine or tryptophan. Each record gives: V gene, J gene, clone size, D gene, CDR3 DNA, CDR3 protein. D genes are given only for firm matches. Clone size is not always given. Where it is, it says once, few, many or a class for expanded clones.

TRBV6-5	TRBJ2-7	-	-	TGTGCCAGCAGTTTTCGGGGGATGGCCTACGAGCAGTACTTC	CASSFRGMAYEQYF
TRBV7-2	TRBJ2-7	-	-	TGTGCCAGCAGCCCAAATGGCCAGGGGTACTACGAGCAGTACTTC	CASSPNGQGYYEQYF
TRBV21-1	TRBJ2-3	-	-	TGTGCCAGCAGCAAATATCTCGGGACAGGGACAGATACGCAGTATTTT	CASSKYLGTGTDTQYF
TRBV6-6	TRBJ2-7	-	TRBD2	TGTGCCAGCATGAAAGCCACTAGCGGACGCTCCTACGAGCAGTACTTC	CASMKATSGRSYEQYF
TRBV27	TRBJ2-1	-	TRBD2	TGTGCCAGCAGTCCGACCCCGGCTAGCGGGAGATCTGGTGAGCAGTTCTTC	CASSPTPASGRSGEQFF
TRBV28	TRBJ1-1	-	TRBD1	TGTGCCAGCAGTTCGCCGGGACAGGGAGGGGGTGAAGCTTTCTTT	CASSSPGQGGGEAFF
TRBV29-1	TRBJ1-4	-	-	TGCAGCGTATCAGGGGACGGTGGAAAACTGTTTTTT	CSVSGDGGKLFF
TRBV28	TRBJ1-5	-	-	TGTGCCATCGACGACAGAGTAAATCAGCCCCAGCATTTT	CAIDDRVNQPQHF
TRBV2	TRBJ2-2	few	TRBD1	TGTGCCAGCAGTTTGGGACAGGTGAACACCGGGGAGCTGTTTTTT	CASSLGQVNTGELFF
TRBV9	TRBJ2-3	-	TRBD2	TGTGCCAGCAGCGTAGCTGGGCAGCGGGAATTAACAGATACGCAGTATTTT	CASSVAGQRELTDTQYF
TRBV27	TRBJ2-5	-	-	TGTGCCAGCAGTTCGGCTAGCGTCCCTGGTACGGAGACCCAGTACTTC	CASSSASVPGTETQYF
TRBV7-2	TRBJ1-2	-	-	TGTGCCAGCAGCCCGTTGCGGGGGCCGATCTATGGCTACACCTTC	CASSPLRGPIYGYTF
TRBV6-5	TRBJ2-5	-	TRBD1	TGTGCCAGCAGTTACTCGACAGGGGGCAAGTTAGAGACCCAGTACTTC	CASSYSTGGKLETQYF
TRBV4-1	TRBJ2-7	once	TRBD2	TGCGCCAGCAGTCCCCAACTAGCGGGAGTTTTCCACGAGCAGTACTTC	CASSPQLAGVFHEQYF
TRBV27	TRBJ2-7	-	-	TGTGCCAGCAGTTTAGGGACACCTCCTGCCGAGCAGTACTTC	CASSLGTPPAEQYF
TRBV19	TRBJ2-7	once	-	TGTGCCAGTAGTATCCGAACAGCCTACGAGCAGTACTTC	CASSIRTAYEQYF
TRBV7-2	TRBJ2-7	-	-	TGTGCCAGCAGCTTACAGGGGTTATACGAGCAGTACTTC	CASSLQGLYEQYF
TRBV4-2	TRBJ2-7	-	TRBD1	TGTGCCAGCAGCCAAGGGACAGGTGCTTCTTACGAGCAGTACTTC	CASSQGTGASYEQYF
TRBV19	TRBJ2-1	-	TRBD2	TGTGCCAGTAGTATCCCCCTAGCGGGAGCCTACAATGAGCAGTTCTTC	CASSIPLAGAYNEQFF
TRBV25-1	TRBJ1-1	once	TRBD1	TGTGCCAGCAGAGACAGGGGGAACACTGAAGCTTTCTTT	CASRDRGNTEAFF
TRBV30	TRBJ1-2	-	-	TGTGCCTGGAGTCACGGGGGGCAGGGGCTAGGCTACACCTTC	CAWSHGGQGLGYTF
TRBV11-3	TRBJ2-1	-	TRBD1	TGTGCCAGCAGCTCGGGCAGGGGGACCTACAATGAGCAGTTCTTC	CASSSGRGTYNEQFF
TRBV11-2	TRBJ2-7	few	TRBD1	TGTGCCAGCAGCCCGATCCGGAGACAGGGGGACTACGAGCAGTACTTC	CASSPIRRQGDYEQYF
TRBV5-1	TRBJ1-2	once	-	TGCGCCAGCAGCTTCCAGGACAAGGCCGACGTCCCTTATGGCTACACCTTC	CASSFQDKADVPYGYTF
TRBV4-3	TRBJ2-1	-	TRBD2	TGCGCCAGCAGCCAATATCTCGGTGGACTAGAGACTTACAATGAGCAGTTCTTC	CASSQYLGGLETYNEQFF
TRBV6-5	TRBJ2-5	-	-	TGTGCCAGCAGAGAAAGCCGAGGGAGCTTGGAGACCCAGTACTTC	CASRESRGSLETQYF
TRBV2	TRBJ2-7	-	-	TGTGCCAGCACCCTTAGGGGGACCGGCTACGAGCAGTACTTC	CASTLRGTGYEQYF
TRBV4-3	TRBJ2-1	-	TRBD1	TGCGCCAGCAGCCGACAGGGGTTTCCGTCAGATGAGCAGTTCTTC	CASSRQGFPSDEQFF
TRBV5-1	TRBJ1-3	-	TRBD1	TGCGCCAGCAGCCTGACAGGGGGGAATGGAAACACCATATATTTT	CASSLTGGNGNTIYF
TRBV2	TRBJ2-6	-	TRBD2	TGTGCCAGCAGCGCGGGGGGTTCTGGGGCCAACGTCCTGACTTTC	CASSAGGSGANVLTF
TRBV6-5	TRBJ1-5	-	-	TGTGCCAGCAGCCCCAGGGCCCTCCTGCCCCAGCATTTT	CASSPRALLPQHF
TRBV5-4	TRBJ2-7	-	-	TGTGCCAGCAGCTTGAACAACAAGCAGTACTTC	CASSLNNKQYF
TRBV19	TRBJ1-1	once	-	TGTGCCAGTATACCGGGGTACGGCACTGAAGCTTTCTTT	CASIPGYGTEAFF
TRBV2	TRBJ1-5	-	-	TGTGCCAGCAGTCTTAATCAGCCCCAGCATTTT	CASSLNQPQHF
TRBV19	TRBJ1-5	-	TRBD1	TGTGCCAGTAGTATGGGACAGCGTAATCAGCCCCAGCATTTT	CASSMGQRNQPQHF
TRBV5-1	TRBJ2-3	-	-	TGCGCCAGCAGCTTGGGACTCCGAGGGATAGATACGCAGTATTTT	CASSLGLRGIDTQYF
TRBV9	TRBJ2-1	-	TRBD2	TGTGCCAGCAGCGTAGACTCTAGCGGGAGCAATGAGCAGTTCTTC	CASSVDSSGSNEQFF
TRBV7-9	TRBJ2-7	-	TRBD2	TGTGCCAGCAGTGGGCTAGCGGTGACCGAGCAGTACTTC	CASSGLAVTEQYF
TRBV9	TRBJ2-7	-	-	TGTGCCAGCAGCGTTTCCCCCCGGACTCCGATTCTCTCTTTC	CASSVSPRTPILSF
TRBV7-8	TRBJ1-1	-	TRBD1	TGTGCCAGCAGCTTAAAAAGACTCCAGACAGGGGGGCACATGAACACTGAAGCTTTCTTT	CASSLKRLQTGGHMNTEAFF
TRBV7-2	TRBJ2-4	-	TRBD2	TGTGCCAGCAGCTATAGATGGAGCGGGACTCGGGCCAAAAACATTCAGTACTTC	CASSYRWSGTRAKNIQYF